These 20 T cell receptor beta chains were sequenced from one sample in a study of blood T cell repertoires in COVID-19. Assay used: immunoSEQ multiplex PCR; TCRdb lists only in-frame clones, some missing. The data show 110,000 or so clones, around 84% seen once. The sequenced material came from peripheral blood. The receptors were gathered from a human donor in a cohort sampled during active COVID-19.

The V gene is TRBV29-1, the J gene TRBJ1-2; 9 bases agree with TRBD1. The CDR3 sequence is 13 residues long. The V segment lost 5 bases and the J segment 3 bases; nucleotides outside the gene matches: 4. Germline values: CDR1 SQVTM, CDR2 ANQGSEA. The CDR3 coding sequence is TGCAGCGTTCCGGGACAGGGTGACTATGGCTACACCTTC. This codes for CSVPGQGDYGYTF. The variable domain in full, with the rest retrieved from reference TRBV29-1 and TRBJ1-2, is SAVISQKPSRDICQRGTSLTIQCQVDSQVTMMFWYRQQPGQSLTLIATANQGSEATYESGFVIDKFPISRPNLTFSTLTVSNMSPEDSSIYLCSVPGQGDYGYTFGSGTRLTVV.

J is TRBJ2-3 and V is TRBV7-6, with 15 bases aligning to TRBD2. Germline assignment: CDR1 SGHVS and CDR2 FNYEAQ. The CDR3 has 18 residues. V dropped 1 base and J dropped 4; count of bases not matched to a gene: 6. CDR3: CASSLVGLAGGPADTQYF. The CDR3 DNA reads TGTGCCAGCAGCTTAGTTGGACTAGCGGGGGGGCCGGCAGATACGCAGTATTTT.

The rearrangement joins TRBV6-5 to TRBJ1-1; TRBD1 matches 7 bases. J lost 5 bases, V lost 6 bases, and 12 bases had no gene match. The germline CDR1 and CDR2 sequences are MNHEY and SVGAGI. This CDR3 has 15 residues. The CDR3 spells CASRRRLGGETEAFF. CDR3 in DNA: TGTGCCAGCAGACGTAGATTAGGGGGCGAGACTGAAGCTTTCTTT.

V is TRBV18 and J is TRBJ1-1; no definite D call. This CDR3 spans 14 amino acids. CDR1 KGHSH and CDR2 LQKENI come from the germline V gene. V lost 3 bases and J lost 1, with 9 bases in between. The CDR3 DNA reads TGTGCCAGCTCACCCCTGACACAGAACACTGAAGCTTTCTTT. It translates to CASSPLTQNTEAFF.

The rearrangement links TRBV21-1 to TRBJ1-2. TRBV21-1 is tagged as a pseudogene. The CDR3 sequence is 17 residues long. In DNA, the CDR3 is TGTGCCAGCAGCATCCCTAGCACCCCCACGAAAAACTATGGCTACACCTTC. As protein: CASSIPSTPTKNYGYTF.

The rearrangement links TRBV9 to TRBJ2-7, with 7 bases lining up with TRBD1. Germline lookup yields CDR1 SGDLS and CDR2 YYNGEE. The CDR3 totals 15 residues. The V gene end was trimmed by 3 bases and the J gene end by 1 base; junction bases not matched to a gene: 7. The CDR3 loop reads CASSARTGQSYEQYF. The CDR3 coding sequence is TGTGCCAGCAGCGCCCGGACAGGCCAGTCCTACGAGCAGTACTTC.

The chain links TRBV5-1 to TRBJ1-2; 9 bases are shared with TRBD1. V shed 3 bases, J shed 3 bases, and the junction held 3 bases outside the gene matches. The V gene's germline CDR1 is SGHRS and CDR2 YFSETQ. The CDR3 sequence is 14 residues long. In DNA, the CDR3 is TGCGCCAGCAGCTCAAGGACAGGGGACTATGGCTACACCTTC. As protein: CASSSRTGDYGYTF.

The V gene is TRBV2, the J gene TRBJ1-2, with D maybe TRBD1 (6 bases). Germline values: CDR1 SNHLY, CDR2 FYNNEI. V lost 7 bases and J lost 3, with 15 bases in between. The CDR3 has 14 residues. This chain's CDR3 is CASKGEGGDYGYTF. CDR3 in DNA: TGTGCCAGCAAGGGGGAGGGGGGCGACTATGGCTACACCTTC.

Comments on this clone: At one end, the junction sequence differs from germline, possibly due to a read error. The rearrangement links TRBV5-4 to TRBJ2-1; D perhaps matches TRBD1 (5 bases). This CDR3 has 15 amino acids. CDR1 is SGHNT, CDR2 YYREEE, per germline (reference sequence). The CDR3 spells CANSLVGQGRDEQFF. The CDR3 bases are TGTGCCAACAGCTTGGTCGGCCAGGGTCGCGATGAGCAGTTCTTC. Complete variable domain (other parts from reference TRBV5-4 and TRBJ2-1): ETGVTQSPTHLIKTRGQQVTLRCSSQSGHNTVSWYQQALGQGPQFIFQYYREEENGRGNFPPRFSGLQFPNYSSELNVNALELDDSALYLCANSLVGQGRDEQFFGPGTRLTVL.

The chain recombines TRBV27 with TRBJ2-1; D is possibly TRBD1 (8 bases). V was pared by 6 bases and J by 2 bases, with 17 bases between. Germline-derived CDR1 and CDR2 are MNHEY and SMNVEV (reference sequence). This CDR3 is 16 amino acids long. CDR3 sequence: CASSINRGGPYNEQFF. The DNA for the CDR3 is TGTGCCAGCAGCATAAACAGGGGGGGACCCTACAATGAGCAGTTCTTC.

The chain couples TRBV6-5 to TRBJ2-7; perhaps TRBD1 as D (5 bases). CDR1 is MNHEY, CDR2 SVGAGI, per germline. The ends were cut back, 6 bases at V and 2 bases at J, with 5 bases in the middle. This CDR3 has 11 amino acids. The chain's CDR3 is CASRGPYEQYF. The CDR3 nucleotides are TGTGCCAGCAGGGGGCCCTACGAGCAGTACTTC.

The chain recombines TRBV9 with TRBJ1-1; D perhaps matches TRBD1 (5 bases). Germline CDR1 SGDLS, CDR2 YYNGEE. The CDR3 extends over 14 amino acids. V lost 3 bases to trimming and J lost 5 bases, with 14 bases between them. CDR3 sequence (DNA): TGTGCCAGCAGCGCCACTGGGGGGATGACTGAAGCTTTCTTT. Protein product: CASSATGGMTEAFF.

CDR3 in amino acids: CASSHWAGDTEAFF. CDR3 bases: TGTGCCAGCAGCCATTGGGCAGGGGACACTGAAGCTTTCTTT. This chain connects TRBV3-1 (or the pseudogene TRBV3-2) to TRBJ1-1, with D tentatively TRBD1 (6 bases). Deletions cut 3 bases from V and 3 bases from J, with 11 bases between. Germline V lookup: CDR1 LGHDT, CDR2 YNNKEL (reference sequence). The CDR3 is made up of 14 amino acids.

The genes are TRBV6-5 and TRBJ2-3; TRBD2 matches 13 bases. The V and J ends lost 5 bases and 4 bases, in that order; junction bases with no gene match: 3. The CDR3 spans 15 residues. Looked up from germline, CDR1 is MNHEY and CDR2 is SVGAGI. CDR3 nucleotide sequence: TGTGCCAGCAGTCAACTAGCGGGGGGGGCAGATACGCAGTATTTT. Translation: CASSQLAGGADTQYF.

The J gene is TRBJ1-2, the V gene TRBV9, with D uncertain. CDR1 and CDR2 (germline): SGDLS, YYNGEE. The CDR3 totals 13 residues. V shed 4 bases and J shed 3 bases, with 10 bases lying between them. The CDR3: CASSIDNHYGYTF. The CDR3 DNA reads as TGTGCCAGCAGCATCGACAACCACTATGGCTACACCTTC.

The chain joins TRBV12-2 to TRBJ2-5; no DNA check was done on the table's D call, TRBD2. TRBV12-2 is described as a pseudogene. The CDR3 is 16 residues long. The CDR3 here is CASRLVGDPYQETQYF. The CDR3 DNA reads as TGTGCAAGTCGCTTAGTGGGAGACCCGTACCAAGAGACCCAGTACTTC.

The chain joins TRBV11-2 to TRBJ2-7; 7 nucleotides agree with TRBD2. Germline V gene sequence: CDR1 SGHAT, CDR2 FQNNGV. There are 14 residues in the CDR3. Trimming cost V 5 bases and J 3 bases; bases outside gene matches: 7. DNA of the CDR3: TGTGCCAGCAGCACGGGGCGGGAGTTCTACGAGCAGTACTTC. Translating it yields CASSTGREFYEQYF.

This clone was counted once. V usage is TRBV24-1 and J usage is TRBJ2-3, with D possibly TRBD1 on 7 matching bases. The CDR3 has 16 residues. CDR1 is KGHDR, CDR2 SFDVKD, per germline. V was cut by 2 bases and J by 4 bases, with 15 bases left in between. The chain's CDR3 is CATSDYRGGGADTQYF. The CDR3 coding sequence is TGTGCCACCAGTGATTACAGGGGCGGAGGGGCAGATACGCAGTATTTT.

The rearrangement uses TRBV7-9 and TRBJ1-6; 8 nucleotides line up with TRBD1. After removal of 1 base from V and 7 bases from J, the junction contained 9 bases not matched to a gene. Germline V gene lookup returns CDR1 SEHNR and CDR2 FQNEAQ (reference sequence). This CDR3 region has 17 residues. DNA for the CDR3: TGTGCCAGCAGCTTAGTGGGGACAGGAGGAACCAATTCACCCCTCCACTTT. As protein: CASSLVGTGGTNSPLHF.

J is TRBJ1-4 and V is TRBV6-2 or TRBV6-3, with 7 bases that match TRBD1. V gave up 4 bases and J gave up 6 bases; unmatched junction bases: 11. CDR1 MNHEY and CDR2 SVGEGT come from the germline V gene. This CDR3 has 16 residues. The CDR3 region is CASSLNRDRSDEKLFF. The CDR3 DNA follows: TGTGCCAGCAGTTTAAACCGGGACAGATCGGATGAAAAACTGTTTTTT.